The rows below give T cell receptor beta chains drawn from one sample of a study of blood T cell repertoires in COVID-19. Profiled with immunoSEQ multiplex PCR; TCRdb holds only in-frame clones, not every one. The sample records 150,000 or so clones, roughly 82% being singletons. The sequenced sample was peripheral blood. All receptors derive from a woman in her 50s with acute or convalescent COVID-19. Both conserved end residues are part of each CDR3. Fields, in order: CDR3 length, D gene, clone size, V gene, J gene, CDR3 protein, CDR3 DNA. A D gene is named only where the DNA matches it firmly. Rows give clone size only sometimes, using once, few, many, or a class for an expanded clone.

>15|TRBD1|-|TRBV6-4|TRBJ1-2
CASSGGAGTGNGYTF
TGTGCCAGCAGTGGCGGGGCCGGGACAGGGAATGGCTACACCTTC
>15|-|-|TRBV3-1/TRBV3-2|TRBJ1-4
CASSQSRHRNEKLFF
TGTGCCAGCAGCCAATCGCGCCACAGGAATGAAAAACTGTTTTTT
>16|TRBD2|-|TRBV4-3|TRBJ2-1
CASSLEPSGSGSEQFF
TGCGCCAGCAGCCTCGAACCTAGCGGGAGTGGGAGTGAGCAGTTCTTC
>14|TRBD1|-|TRBV10-3|TRBJ1-2
CAISVGQGNYGYTF
TGTGCCATCAGTGTGGGACAGGGGAACTATGGCTACACCTTC
>17|TRBD2|-|TRBV4-3|TRBJ2-3
CASSQDMAGDGADTQYF
TGCGCCAGCAGCCAAGACATGGCGGGGGATGGCGCAGATACGCAGTATTTT
>14|TRBD1|-|TRBV29-1|TRBJ1-2
CSVEEETGFYGYTF
TGCAGCGTTGAAGAGGAGACAGGGTTCTATGGCTACACCTTC
>11|-|once|TRBV10-2|TRBJ2-1
CASGGAGEQFF
TGCGCCAGCGGGGGGGCCGGTGAGCAGTTCTTC
>11|-|-|TRBV19|TRBJ2-7
CASSIASEQYF
TGTGCCAGTAGTATAGCCAGCGAGCAGTACTTC
>17|TRBD2|-|TRBV28|TRBJ2-1
CASSLLAGDIVDNEQFF
TGTGCCAGCAGTCTCCTAGCGGGAGATATCGTTGACAATGAGCAGTTCTTC
>16|-|-|TRBV4-1|TRBJ1-2
CASSQVVGGDNYGYTF
TGCGCCAGCAGCCAAGTCGTCGGGGGGGATAACTATGGCTACACCTTC
>14|TRBD2|-|TRBV6-2/TRBV6-3|TRBJ2-3
CASSNGLALDTQYF
TGTGCCAGCAGCAACGGACTAGCGCTCGATACGCAGTATTTT
>16|TRBD1|-|TRBV6-2/TRBV6-3|TRBJ2-5
CASSDETGGKEETQYF
TGTGCCAGCAGCGACGAGACAGGGGGAAAGGAAGAGACCCAGTACTTC
>18|TRBD2|-|TRBV5-4|TRBJ2-3
CASSLGASASGGVNTQYF
TGTGCCAGCAGCTTGGGGGCCTCCGCCAGCGGGGGGGTGAATACGCAGTATTTT
>14|-|-|TRBV18|TRBJ2-5
CASSPAEVLETQYF
TGTGCCAGCTCACCAGCCGAGGTTTTGGAGACCCAGTACTTC
>16|TRBD2|-|TRBV25-1|TRBJ2-1
CASSDQLAGGHNEQFF
TGTGCCAGCAGTGACCAACTAGCGGGGGGTCACAATGAGCAGTTCTTC
>15|TRBD2|-|TRBV6-5|TRBJ2-2
CASRFSGTNTGELFF
TGTGCCAGCAGGTTTAGCGGGACAAACACCGGGGAGCTGTTTTTT
>17|TRBD2|once|TRBV5-1|TRBJ2-5
CASSLGLAGASQETQYF
TGCGCCAGCAGCTTGGGACTAGCCGGCGCCAGCCAAGAGACCCAGTACTTC
>17|TRBD1|once|TRBV5-1|TRBJ1-5
CASSLHPGQAANQPQHF
TGCGCCAGCAGCTTACATCCGGGACAGGCTGCTAATCAGCCCCAGCATTTT
>16|-|-|TRBV30|TRBJ1-1
CAWSWLPRNAGTEAFF
TGTGCCTGGAGTTGGCTCCCACGAAACGCGGGAACTGAAGCTTTCTTT
>15|TRBD1|-|TRBV9|TRBJ2-3
CASSLQGAGTDTQYF
TGTGCCAGCAGCCTTCAGGGGGCTGGCACAGATACGCAGTATTTT
>14|-|-|TRBV7-9|TRBJ1-1
CASSLEGIGTEAFF
TGTGCCAGCAGCTTAGAGGGGATCGGCACTGAAGCTTTCTTT
>13|-|-|TRBV2|TRBJ1-1
CASRGEVSTEAFF
TGTGCCAGCAGGGGGGAGGTAAGCACTGAAGCTTTCTTT
>16|TRBD2|-|TRBV5-6|TRBJ2-2
CASSYAARGATGELFF
TGTGCCAGCAGCTATGCGGCGCGGGGGGCGACCGGGGAGCTGTTTTTT
>14|-|-|TRBV15|TRBJ2-3
CATSRVGSPDTQYF
TGTGCCACCAGCAGAGTAGGGAGCCCAGATACGCAGTATTTT
>15|TRBD1|-|TRBV7-9|TRBJ2-5
CASSLRDSYQETQYF
TGTGCCAGCAGCCTCCGGGACAGCTATCAAGAGACCCAGTACTTC
>15|-|-|TRBV19|TRBJ2-3
CASSQPLTSTDTQYF
TGTGCCAGTAGTCAACCACTAACTAGCACAGATACGCAGTATTTT
>15|TRBD1|few|TRBV6-5|TRBJ1-6
CASRAPGQSNSPLHF
TGTGCCAGCCGAGCTCCGGGACAGAGTAATTCACCCCTCCACTTT
>14|TRBD1|-|TRBV3-1/TRBV3-2|TRBJ2-3
CASTPGQGWNTQYF
TGTGCCAGCACCCCGGGACAGGGTTGGAATACGCAGTATTTT
>17|-|-|TRBV19|TRBJ1-1
CASSIFGSGWGRTEAFF
TGTGCCAGTAGTATCTTCGGGAGCGGTTGGGGGAGAACTGAAGCTTTCTTT
>16|TRBD2|-|TRBV5-6|TRBJ2-5
CASSFRTSGGEETQYF
TGTGCCAGCAGCTTCCGGACTAGCGGGGGGGAGGAGACCCAGTACTTC
>16|TRBD2|-|TRBV7-8|TRBJ2-1
CASSQRTSGGVNEQFF
TGTGCCAGCAGCCAAAGGACTAGCGGGGGGGTGAATGAGCAGTTCTTC
>13|-|-|TRBV25-1|TRBJ2-1
CASSEYGRNEQFF
TGTGCCAGCAGTGAATATGGCAGGAATGAGCAGTTCTTC
>14|-|-|TRBV24-1|TRBJ1-5
CATSDSRDKLPQHF
TGTGCCACCAGTGATTCAAGGGACAAACTGCCCCAGCATTTT
>13|-|-|TRBV5-1|TRBJ2-5
CASSLGAFETQYF
TGCGCCAGCAGCTTGGGAGCATTCGAGACCCAGTACTTC
>16|-|-|TRBV28|TRBJ1-1
CASSSQTRRYNTEAFF
TGTGCCAGCAGTTCCCAGACTAGGAGATACAACACTGAAGCTTTCTTT
>13|-|-|TRBV19|TRBJ1-6
CASTRQDNSPLHF
TGTGCCAGTACCAGGCAGGATAATTCACCCCTCCACTTT
>17|TRBD2|-|TRBV12-5|TRBJ2-7
CASGLVGLAGGPYEQYF
TGTGCTAGTGGTTTGGTAGGTCTAGCGGGAGGCCCCTACGAGCAGTACTTC
>14|-|-|TRBV2|TRBJ1-6
CASSEGIPGSPLHF
TGTGCCAGCAGTGAGGGAATCCCAGGGTCACCCCTCCACTTT